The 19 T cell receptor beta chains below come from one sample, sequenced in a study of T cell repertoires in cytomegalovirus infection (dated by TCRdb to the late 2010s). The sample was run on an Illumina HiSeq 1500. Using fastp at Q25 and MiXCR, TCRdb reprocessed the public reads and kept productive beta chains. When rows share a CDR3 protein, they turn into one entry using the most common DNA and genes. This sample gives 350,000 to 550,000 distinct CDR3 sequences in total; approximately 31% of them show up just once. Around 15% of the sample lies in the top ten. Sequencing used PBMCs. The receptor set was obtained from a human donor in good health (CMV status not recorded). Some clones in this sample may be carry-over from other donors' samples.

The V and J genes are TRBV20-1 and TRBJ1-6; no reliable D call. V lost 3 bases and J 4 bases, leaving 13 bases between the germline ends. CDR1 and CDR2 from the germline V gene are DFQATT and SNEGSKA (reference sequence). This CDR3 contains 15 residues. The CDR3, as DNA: TGCAGTGCTAGTACCCAATACCCATATAATTCACCCCTCCACTTT. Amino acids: CSASTQYPYNSPLHF.

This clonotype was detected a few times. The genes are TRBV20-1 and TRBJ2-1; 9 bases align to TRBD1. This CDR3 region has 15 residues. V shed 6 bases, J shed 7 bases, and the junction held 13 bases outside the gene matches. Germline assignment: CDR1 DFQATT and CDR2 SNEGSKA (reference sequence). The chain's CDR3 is CSANKPGQGINEQFF. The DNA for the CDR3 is TGCAGTGCAAACAAACCGGGACAGGGAATAAATGAGCAGTTCTTC.

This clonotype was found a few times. In DNA, the CDR3 is TGTGCCAGCAGGTGGGGGAAGGGCAGGACCAATGAGCAGTTCTTC. This gives the protein CASRWGKGRTNEQFF. The chain has TRBV28 and TRBJ2-1; D possibly uses TRBD1 or TRBD2 (5 bases each). Trimming removed 6 bases from V and 6 bases from J, with 18 bases in between. The CDR3 extends over 15 amino acids. CDR1 is MDHEN and CDR2 is SYDVKM in the germline V gene.

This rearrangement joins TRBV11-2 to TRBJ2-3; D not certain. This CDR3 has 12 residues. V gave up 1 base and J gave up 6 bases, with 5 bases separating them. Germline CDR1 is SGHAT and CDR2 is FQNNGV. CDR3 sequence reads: CASSLGYDTQYF. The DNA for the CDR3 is TGTGCCAGCAGCTTAGGTTACGATACGCAGTATTTT.

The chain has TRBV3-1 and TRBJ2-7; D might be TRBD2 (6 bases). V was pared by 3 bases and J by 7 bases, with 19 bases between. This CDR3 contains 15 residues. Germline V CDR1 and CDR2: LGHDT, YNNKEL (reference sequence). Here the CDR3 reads CASSQEPDRGREQYF. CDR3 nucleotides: TGTGCCAGCAGCCAGGAGCCCGATCGAGGGAGGGAGCAGTACTTC.

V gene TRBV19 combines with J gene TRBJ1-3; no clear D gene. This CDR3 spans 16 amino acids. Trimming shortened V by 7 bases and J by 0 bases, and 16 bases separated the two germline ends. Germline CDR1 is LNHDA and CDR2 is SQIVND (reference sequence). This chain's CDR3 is CASNNPSGGSGNTIYF. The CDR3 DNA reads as TGTGCCAGTAACAACCCCAGCGGCGGCTCTGGAAACACCATATATTTT. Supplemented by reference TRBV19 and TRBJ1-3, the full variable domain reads DGGITQSPKYLFRKEGQNVTLSCEQNLNHDAMYWYRQDPGQGLRLIYYSQIVNDFQKGDIAEGYSVSREKKESFPLTVTSAQKNPTAFYLCASNNPSGGSGNTIYFGEGSWLTVV.

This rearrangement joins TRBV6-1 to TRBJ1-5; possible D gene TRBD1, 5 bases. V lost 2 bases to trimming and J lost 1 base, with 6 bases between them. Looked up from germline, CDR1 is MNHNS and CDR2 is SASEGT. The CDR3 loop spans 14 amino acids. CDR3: CASSEWDSNQPQHF. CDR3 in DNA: TGTGCCAGCAGTGAATGGGACAGCAATCAGCCCCAGCATTTT.

The CDR3 sequence: CASKAGVSGANVLTF. The CDR3 bases are TGTGCCAGTAAAGCGGGAGTCTCTGGGGCCAACGTCCTGACTTTC. This chain uses TRBV19 with TRBJ2-6; TRBD2 matches 8 bases. Germline-derived CDR1 and CDR2 are LNHDA and SQIVND (reference sequence). The CDR3 sequence is 15 residues long. V lost 7 bases and J lost 0; bases outside the gene matches: 2.

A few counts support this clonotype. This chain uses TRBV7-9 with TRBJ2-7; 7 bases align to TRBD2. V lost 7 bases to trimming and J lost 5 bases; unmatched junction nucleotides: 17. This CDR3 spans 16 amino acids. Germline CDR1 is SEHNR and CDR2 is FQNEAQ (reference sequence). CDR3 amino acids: CASINDWGGAQDEQYF. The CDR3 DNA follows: TGTGCCAGCATCAACGACTGGGGAGGGGCCCAAGACGAGCAGTACTTC.

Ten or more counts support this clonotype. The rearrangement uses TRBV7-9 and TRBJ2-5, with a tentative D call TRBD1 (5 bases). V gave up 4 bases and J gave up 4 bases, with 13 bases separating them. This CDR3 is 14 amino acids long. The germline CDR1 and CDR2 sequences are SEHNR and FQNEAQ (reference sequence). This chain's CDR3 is CASSWADGAETQYF. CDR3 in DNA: TGTGCCAGCAGCTGGGCAGATGGGGCAGAGACCCAGTACTTC.

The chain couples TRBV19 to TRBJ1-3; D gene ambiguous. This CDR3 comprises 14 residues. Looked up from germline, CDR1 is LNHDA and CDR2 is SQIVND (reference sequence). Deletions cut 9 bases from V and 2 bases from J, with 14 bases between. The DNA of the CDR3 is TGTGCCAGCGCGACCGGGTCCGCTGGAAACACCATATATTTT. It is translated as CASATGSAGNTIYF.

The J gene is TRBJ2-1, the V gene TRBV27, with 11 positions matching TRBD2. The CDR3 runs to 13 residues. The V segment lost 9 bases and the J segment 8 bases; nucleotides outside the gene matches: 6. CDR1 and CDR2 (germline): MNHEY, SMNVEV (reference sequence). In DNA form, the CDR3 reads TGTGCCAGTCGCCGGACTAGCGGGCATGAGCAGTTCTTC. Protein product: CASRRTSGHEQFF.

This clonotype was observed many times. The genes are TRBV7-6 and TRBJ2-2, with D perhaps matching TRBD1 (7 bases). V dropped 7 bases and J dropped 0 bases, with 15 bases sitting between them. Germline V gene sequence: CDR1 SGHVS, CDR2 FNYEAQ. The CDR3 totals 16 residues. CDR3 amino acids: CASNWGDSSNTGELFF. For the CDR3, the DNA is TGTGCCAGCAACTGGGGGGACAGCTCGAACACCGGGGAGCTGTTTTTT. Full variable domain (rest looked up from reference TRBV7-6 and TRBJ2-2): GAGVSQSPRYKVTKRGQDVALRCDPISGHVSLYWYRQALGQGPEFLTYFNYEAQQDKSGLPNDRFSAERPEGSISTLTIQRTEQRDSAMYRCASNWGDSSNTGELFFGEGSRLTVL.

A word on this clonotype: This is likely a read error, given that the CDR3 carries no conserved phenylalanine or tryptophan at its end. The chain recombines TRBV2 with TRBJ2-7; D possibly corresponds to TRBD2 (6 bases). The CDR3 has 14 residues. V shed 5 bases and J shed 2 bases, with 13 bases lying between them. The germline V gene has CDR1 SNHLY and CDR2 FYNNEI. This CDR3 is CASSSGGATYEQYL. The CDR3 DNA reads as TGTGCCAGCAGTTCCGGAGGGGCGACCTACGAGCAGTACTTA.

Written as DNA, the CDR3 is TGCGCCAGCAGCCAACTTAGGACTAGCTACAATGAGCAGTTCTTC. It specifies CASSQLRTSYNEQFF. The gene calls are TRBV4-1 and TRBJ2-1; TRBD2 matches at 7 bases. In germline, CDR1 is MGHRA, CDR2 YSYEKL. Unmatched junction bases numbered 4, after V lost 2 bases and J lost 3 bases. The CDR3 loop spans 15 amino acids.

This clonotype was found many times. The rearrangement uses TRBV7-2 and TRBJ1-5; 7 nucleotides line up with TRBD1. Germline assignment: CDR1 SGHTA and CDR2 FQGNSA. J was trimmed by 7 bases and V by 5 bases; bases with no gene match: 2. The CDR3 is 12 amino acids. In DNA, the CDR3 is TGTGCCAGCAGCCAGGGGGGGCAGCCCCAGCATTTT. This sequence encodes CASSQGGQPQHF.

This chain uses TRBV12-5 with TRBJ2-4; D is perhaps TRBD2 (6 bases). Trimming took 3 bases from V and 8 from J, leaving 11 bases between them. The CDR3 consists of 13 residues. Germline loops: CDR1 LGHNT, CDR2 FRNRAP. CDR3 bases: TGTGCTAGTGGTTTATGGGGGGACGACATTCAGTACTTC. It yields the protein CASGLWGDDIQYF.

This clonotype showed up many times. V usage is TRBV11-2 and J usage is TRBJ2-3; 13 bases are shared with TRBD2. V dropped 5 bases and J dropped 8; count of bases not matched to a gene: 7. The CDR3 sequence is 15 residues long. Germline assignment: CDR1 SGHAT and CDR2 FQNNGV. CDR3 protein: CASSPTRLAGGTQYF. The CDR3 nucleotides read TGTGCCAGCAGCCCGACGAGACTAGCGGGGGGTACGCAGTATTTT.

The CDR3 sequence: CASSFSVDRGRNEQFF. The CDR3 nucleotides read TGTGCCAGCAGCTTTTCGGTGGACAGGGGAAGGAATGAGCAGTTCTTC. The chain carries TRBV7-2 and TRBJ2-1, with 9 bases aligning to TRBD1. Germline V gene data show CDR1 as SGHTA and CDR2 as FQGNSA. The CDR3 contains 16 residues. J lost 7 bases, V lost 3 bases, and 10 bases had no gene match. Based on the CDR3 plus reference TRBV7-2 and TRBJ2-1, the full variable domain is GAGVSQSPSNKVTEKGKDVELRCDPISGHTALYWYRQSLGQGLEFLIYFQGNSAPDKSGLPSDRFSAERTGGSVSTLTIQRTQQEDSAVYLCASSFSVDRGRNEQFFGPGTRLTVL.